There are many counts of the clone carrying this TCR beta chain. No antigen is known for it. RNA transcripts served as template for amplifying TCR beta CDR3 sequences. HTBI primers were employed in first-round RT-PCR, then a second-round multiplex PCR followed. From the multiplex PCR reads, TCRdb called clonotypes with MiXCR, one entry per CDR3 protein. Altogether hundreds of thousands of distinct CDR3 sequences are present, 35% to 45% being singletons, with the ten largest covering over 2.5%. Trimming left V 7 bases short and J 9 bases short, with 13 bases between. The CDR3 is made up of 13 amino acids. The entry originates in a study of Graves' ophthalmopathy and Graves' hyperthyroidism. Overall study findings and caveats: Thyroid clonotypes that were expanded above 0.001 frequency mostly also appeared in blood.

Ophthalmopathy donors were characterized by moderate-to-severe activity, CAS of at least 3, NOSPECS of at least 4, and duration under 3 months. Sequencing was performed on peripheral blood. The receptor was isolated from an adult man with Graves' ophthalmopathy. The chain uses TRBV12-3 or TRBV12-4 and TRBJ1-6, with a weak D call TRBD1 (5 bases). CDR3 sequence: CASTGRDLSPLHF. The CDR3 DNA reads TGTGCCAGCACCGGAAGGGACCTTTCACCCCTCCACTTT.